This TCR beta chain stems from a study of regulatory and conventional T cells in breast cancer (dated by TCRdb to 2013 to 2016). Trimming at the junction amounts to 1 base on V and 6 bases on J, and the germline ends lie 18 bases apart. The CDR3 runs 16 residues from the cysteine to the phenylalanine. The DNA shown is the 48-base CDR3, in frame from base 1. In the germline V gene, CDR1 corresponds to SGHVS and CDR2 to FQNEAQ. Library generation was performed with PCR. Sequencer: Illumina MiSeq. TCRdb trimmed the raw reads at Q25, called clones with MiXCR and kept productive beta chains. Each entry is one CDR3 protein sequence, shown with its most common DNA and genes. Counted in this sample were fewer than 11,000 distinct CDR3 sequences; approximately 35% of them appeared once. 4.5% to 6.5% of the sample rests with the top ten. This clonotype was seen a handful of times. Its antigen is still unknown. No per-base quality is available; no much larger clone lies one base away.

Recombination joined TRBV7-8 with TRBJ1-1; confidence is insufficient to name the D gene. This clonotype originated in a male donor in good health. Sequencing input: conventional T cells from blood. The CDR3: CASSLVGGWATSEAFF. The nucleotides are TGTGCCAGCAGCTTAGTTGGAGGGTGGGCCACCTCTGAAGCTTTCTTT.